One and the same sample provided the 14 T cell receptor beta chains below, sequenced in a study of blood T cells in healthy people across ages. With a J-beta primer mix and a sample-barcoded 5' primer, a second PCR ran about 6 to 11 cycles. TCRdb passed the 5' RACE reads through MiXCR, listing each CDR3 protein once. The table records some 700,000 distinct CDR3 sequences, about a fifth of them present only once. The sequencing sample was made of blood. The receptors were sampled from an older man in good health.

This chain uses TRBV5-1 with TRBJ1-1, with a weak D call TRBD1 (6 bases). The length of the CDR3 is 14 residues. Trimming pared 4 bases from V and 2 bases from J, leaving 12 bases between. Per the germline V gene, CDR1 is SGHRS and CDR2 is YFSETQ. The CDR3 spells CASSTDRANTEAFF. Here the CDR3 DNA reads TGCGCCAGCAGCACGGACAGAGCTAACACTGAAGCTTTCTTT. Full variable domain (rest looked up from reference TRBV5-1 and TRBJ1-1): KAGVTQTPRYLIKTRGQQVTLSCSPISGHRSVSWYQQTPGQGLQFLFEYFSETQRNKGNFPGRFSGRQFSNSRSEMNVSTLELGDSALYLCASSTDRANTEAFFGQGTRLTVV.

The chain recombines TRBV15 with TRBJ1-5; D is undetermined. Per the germline V gene, CDR1 is LNHNV and CDR2 is YYDKDF (reference sequence). Trimming shortened V by 1 base and J by 7 bases, and 5 bases separated the two germline ends. The CDR3 sequence is 12 residues long. For the CDR3, the DNA is TGTGCCACCAGCAGAGTAGAGCAGCCCCAGCATTTT. This gives the protein CATSRVEQPQHF.

This clonotype showed up just a few times. This sequence joins TRBV7-9 and TRBJ1-1; maybe TRBD1 (6 bases). From germline, CDR1 is SEHNR and CDR2 FQNEAQ (reference sequence). This CDR3 has 14 residues. Trimming took off 6 bases at V and 5 bases at J, with 16 bases between the two ends. The CDR3 protein is CASRGYREGTEAFF. Written as DNA, the CDR3 is TGTGCCAGCAGGGGTTACAGGGAAGGGACTGAAGCTTTCTTT.

The V call is TRBV3-1, the J call TRBJ2-5, with D possibly matching TRBD1 (6 bases). The J call is doubtful: the DNA matches TRBJ2-1 better. The CDR3 contains 15 residues. CDR1 and CDR2 (germline): LGHDT, YNNKEL (reference sequence). The CDR3 loop reads CASSLPGGGDDEQFF. DNA for the CDR3: TGTGCCAGCAGCCTTCCGGGTGGGGGCGACGATGAGCAGTTCTTC.

This clonotype was counted between two and nine times. This CDR3 reads CASTQNPLAGAGELFF. The CDR3 region has the DNA TGTGCCAGCACCCAGAACCCCCTAGCGGGAGCGGGGGAGCTGTTTTTT. The chain uses TRBV7-3 and TRBJ2-2, with 10 nucleotides matching TRBD2. Germline loops: CDR1 SGHTA, CDR2 FQGTGA. This CDR3 has 16 amino acids. V was pared by 7 bases and J by 8 bases, with 13 bases of the junction left unmatched.

The chain combines TRBV14 with TRBJ1-3; D call uncertain. From germline, CDR1 is SGHDN and CDR2 FVKESK. CDR3 length equals 14 residues. V dropped 4 bases and J dropped 3 bases, with 10 bases sitting between them. The CDR3 DNA follows: TGTGCCAGCAGCCCCTGGGTAATTGGAAACACCATATATTTT. It translates to CASSPWVIGNTIYF. The variable domain in full, with the rest retrieved from reference TRBV14 and TRBJ1-3, is EAGVTQFPSHSVIEKGQTVTLRCDPISGHDNLYWYRRVMGKEIKFLLHFVKESKQDESGMPNNRFLAERTGGTYSTLKVQPAELEDSGVYFCASSPWVIGNTIYFGEGSWLTVV.

In its sample, this clonotype was seen a few times. The J gene is TRBJ1-4, the V gene TRBV29-1; D might be TRBD1 (6 bases). CDR3 length equals 14 residues. The germline CDR1 and CDR2 sequences are SQVTM and ANQGSEA. V lost 4 bases and J lost 4, with 13 bases in between. The CDR3 bases are TGCAGCGTTGCGACAGGCGCTTATAATGAAAAACTGTTTTTT. It translates to CSVATGAYNEKLFF.

V gene TRBV6-5 combines with J gene TRBJ2-1, with 14 bases identical to TRBD2. Per germline, CDR1 MNHEY and CDR2 SVGAGI. V dropped 0 bases and J dropped 1; count of bases not matched to a gene: 5. This CDR3 is built from 19 residues. CDR3: CASSYSGTSGRRSYNEQFF. CDR3 bases: TGTGCCAGCAGTTACTCGGGGACTAGCGGGAGACGGTCCTACAATGAGCAGTTCTTC.

The chain joins TRBV6-6 to TRBJ1-1, with 8 bases identical to TRBD1. Per the germline V gene, CDR1 is MNHNY and CDR2 is SVGAGI (reference sequence). V lost 6 bases to trimming and J lost 1 base; unmatched junction nucleotides: 7. The CDR3 spans 15 residues. The CDR3 spells CASRGQELTNTEAFF. CDR3 coding DNA: TGTGCCAGCAGGGGACAGGAATTGACGAACACTGAAGCTTTCTTT.

This clonotype was counted between two and nine times. The chain uses TRBV3-1 and TRBJ2-7; D is unclear. Germline V gene lookup returns CDR1 LGHDT and CDR2 YNNKEL (reference sequence). Trimming left V 0 bases short and J 1 base short, with 10 bases between. This CDR3 is 15 amino acids long. The CDR3 bases are TGTGCCAGCAGCCAAGAGCTCACAGCATCCTACGAGCAGTACTTC. Its protein product is CASSQELTASYEQYF.

V and J are TRBV7-2 and TRBJ1-4; 8 bases are a match to TRBD1. This CDR3 is 15 amino acids long. With 5 bases clipped from V and 5 bases from J, the junction kept 7 bases outside the gene matches. In germline, CDR1 is SGHTA, CDR2 FQGNSA. The CDR3 DNA sequence: TGTGCCAGCAGCACCCGGGACAGGTCCAATGAAAAACTGTTTTTT. Amino acid sequence: CASSTRDRSNEKLFF.

This clonotype was observed a few times. The V and J genes are TRBV11-2 and TRBJ2-1; D remains ambiguous. The CDR3 loop spans 13 amino acids. Germline V gives CDR1 SGHAT, CDR2 FQNNGV. The ends were cut back, 7 bases at V and 7 bases at J, with 14 bases in the middle. CDR3: CASKPQFENEQFF. DNA for the CDR3: TGTGCCAGCAAACCCCAGTTTGAGAATGAGCAGTTCTTC.

This clonotype has only a few counts. The J gene is TRBJ1-1, the V gene TRBV7-8; tentatively, D is TRBD1 (5 bases). Trimming took off 5 bases at V and 4 bases at J, with 17 bases between the two ends. This CDR3 has 15 amino acids. Germline V CDR1 and CDR2: SGHVS, FQNEAQ. The CDR3 nucleotides read TGTGCCAGCAGCCTAACCCCAGGGTCGGGCACTGAAGCTTTCTTT. It translates to CASSLTPGSGTEAFF.

This clonotype was observed a single time. The chain recombines TRBV29-1 with TRBJ1-2; D is uncertain. The CDR3 length is 10 residues. Trimming pared 7 bases from V and 8 bases from J, leaving 11 bases between. Germline CDR1 reads SQVTM; CDR2 reads ANQGSEA. The CDR3 DNA sequence: TGCAGCGCCCAGGTGGGGGGCTACACCTTC. Its protein product is CSAQVGGYTF.